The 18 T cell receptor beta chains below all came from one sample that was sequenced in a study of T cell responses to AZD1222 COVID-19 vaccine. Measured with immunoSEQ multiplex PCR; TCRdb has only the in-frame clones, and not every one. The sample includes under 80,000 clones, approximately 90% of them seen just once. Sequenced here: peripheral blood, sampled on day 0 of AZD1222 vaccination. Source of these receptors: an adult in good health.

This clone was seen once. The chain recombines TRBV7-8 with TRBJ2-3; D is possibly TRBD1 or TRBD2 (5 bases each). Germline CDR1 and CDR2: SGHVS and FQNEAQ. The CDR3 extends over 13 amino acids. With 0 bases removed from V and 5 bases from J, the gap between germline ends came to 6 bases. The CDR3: CASSLARGDTQYF. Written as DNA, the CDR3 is TGTGCCAGCAGCTTAGCGAGGGGAGATACGCAGTATTTT.

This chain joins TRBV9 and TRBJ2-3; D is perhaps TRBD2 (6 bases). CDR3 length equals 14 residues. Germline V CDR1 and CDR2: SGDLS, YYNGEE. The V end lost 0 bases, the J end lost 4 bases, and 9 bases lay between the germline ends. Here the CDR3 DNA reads TGTGCCAGCAGCGTAGCGGGAGAGCCAGATACGCAGTATTTT. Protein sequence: CASSVAGEPDTQYF.

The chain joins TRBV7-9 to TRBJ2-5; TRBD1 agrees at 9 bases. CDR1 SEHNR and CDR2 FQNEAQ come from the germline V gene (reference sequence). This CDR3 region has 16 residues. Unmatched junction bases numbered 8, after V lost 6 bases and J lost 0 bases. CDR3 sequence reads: CASRPNRDRDQETQYF. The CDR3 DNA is TGTGCCAGCAGGCCCAACCGGGACAGGGACCAAGAGACCCAGTACTTC.

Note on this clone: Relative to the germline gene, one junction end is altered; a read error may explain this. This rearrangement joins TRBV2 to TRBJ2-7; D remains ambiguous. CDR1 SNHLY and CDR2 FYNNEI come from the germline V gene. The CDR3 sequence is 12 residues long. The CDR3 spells CASKGSQEGFDF. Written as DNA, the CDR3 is TGTGCCAGCAAAGGGTCTCAGGAAGGCTTCGATTTC.

The CDR3, as DNA: TGTGCCAGCAGTAGGGGTACGCGCACTGAAGCTTTCTTT. The encoded protein is CASSRGTRTEAFF. The J gene is TRBJ1-1, the V gene TRBV6-2 or TRBV6-3, with D perhaps matching TRBD1 (5 bases). Germline-derived CDR1 and CDR2 are MNHEY and SVGEGT. V lost 5 bases, J lost 4 bases, and 11 bases lay in between. The CDR3 spans 13 residues.

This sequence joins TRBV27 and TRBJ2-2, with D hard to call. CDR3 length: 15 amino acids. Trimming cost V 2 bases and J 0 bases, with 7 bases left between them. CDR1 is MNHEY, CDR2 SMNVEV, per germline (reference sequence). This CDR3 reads CASSLRLPNTGELFF. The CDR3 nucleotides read TGTGCCAGCAGTTTAAGGCTACCGAACACCGGGGAGCTGTTTTTT.

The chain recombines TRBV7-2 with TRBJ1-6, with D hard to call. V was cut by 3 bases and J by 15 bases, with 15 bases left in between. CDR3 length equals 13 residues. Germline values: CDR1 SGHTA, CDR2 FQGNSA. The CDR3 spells CASSFDQVVGLHF. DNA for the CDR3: TGTGCCAGCAGCTTCGATCAGGTTGTAGGCCTCCACTTT.

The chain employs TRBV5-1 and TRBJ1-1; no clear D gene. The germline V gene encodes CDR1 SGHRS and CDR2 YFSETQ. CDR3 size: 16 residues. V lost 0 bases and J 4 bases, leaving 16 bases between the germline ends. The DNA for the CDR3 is TGCGCCAGCAGCTTGGCCCCCCCGGGTTCTTCCACTGAAGCTTTCTTT. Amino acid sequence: CASSLAPPGSSTEAFF.

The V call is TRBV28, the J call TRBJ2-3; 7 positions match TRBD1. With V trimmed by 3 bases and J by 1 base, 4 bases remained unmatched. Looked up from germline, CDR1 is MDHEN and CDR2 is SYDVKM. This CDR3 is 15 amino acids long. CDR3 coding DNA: TGTGCCAGCAGTTTCTCGGGACAGCGCACAGATACGCAGTATTTT. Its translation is CASSFSGQRTDTQYF.

Here the CDR3 DNA reads TGCGCCAGCACCCCGGACAGGGGTCTGTTCTTC. This codes for CASTPDRGLFF. The J gene is TRBJ2-1, the V gene TRBV5-1; 9 positions agree with TRBD1. The CDR3 covers 11 residues. V lost 6 bases and J lost 15; bases outside the gene matches: 7. Germline V gene lookup returns CDR1 SGHRS and CDR2 YFSETQ.

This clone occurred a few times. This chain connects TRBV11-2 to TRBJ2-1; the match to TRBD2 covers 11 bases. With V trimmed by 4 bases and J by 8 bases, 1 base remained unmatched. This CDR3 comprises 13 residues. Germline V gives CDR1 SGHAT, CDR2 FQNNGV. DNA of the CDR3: TGTGCCAGCAGCTGGGGACTAGCGGATGAGCAGTTCTTC. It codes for CASSWGLADEQFF.

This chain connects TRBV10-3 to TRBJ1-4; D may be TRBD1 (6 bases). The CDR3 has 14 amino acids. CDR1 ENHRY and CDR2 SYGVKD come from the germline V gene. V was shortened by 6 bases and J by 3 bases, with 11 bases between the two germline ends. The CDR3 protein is CAIRGRGANEKLFF. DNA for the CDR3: TGTGCCATCAGGGGCAGGGGTGCTAATGAAAAACTGTTTTTT.

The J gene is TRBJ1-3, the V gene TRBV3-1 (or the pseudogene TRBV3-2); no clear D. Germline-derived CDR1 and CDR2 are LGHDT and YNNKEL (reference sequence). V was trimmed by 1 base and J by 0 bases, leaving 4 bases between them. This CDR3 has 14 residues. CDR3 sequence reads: CASSQGPSGNTIYF. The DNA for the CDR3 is TGTGCCAGCAGCCAAGGACCCTCTGGAAACACCATATATTTT.

In DNA form, the CDR3 reads TGTGCCAGCAGCCCCCTGGAGAACACTGAAGCTTTCTTT. Its protein product is CASSPLENTEAFF. The chain employs TRBV12-3 or TRBV12-4 and TRBJ1-1; D not certain. Trimming stripped 6 bases from V and 1 base from J, with 9 bases between. The CDR3 contains 13 residues.

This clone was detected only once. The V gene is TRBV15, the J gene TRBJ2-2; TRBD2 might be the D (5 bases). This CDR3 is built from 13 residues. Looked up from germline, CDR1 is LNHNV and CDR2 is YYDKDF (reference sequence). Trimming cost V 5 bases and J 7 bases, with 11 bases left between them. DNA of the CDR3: TGTGCCACCAGCGCGCTGGGGAGCGGGGAGCTGTTTTTT. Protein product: CATSALGSGELFF.

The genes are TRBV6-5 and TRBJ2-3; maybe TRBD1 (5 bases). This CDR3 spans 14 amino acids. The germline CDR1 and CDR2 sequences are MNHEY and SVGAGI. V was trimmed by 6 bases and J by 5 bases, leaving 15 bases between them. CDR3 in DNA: TGTGCCAGCAGAAAGGGGCAGGTCCAAGATACGCAGTATTTT. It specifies CASRKGQVQDTQYF.

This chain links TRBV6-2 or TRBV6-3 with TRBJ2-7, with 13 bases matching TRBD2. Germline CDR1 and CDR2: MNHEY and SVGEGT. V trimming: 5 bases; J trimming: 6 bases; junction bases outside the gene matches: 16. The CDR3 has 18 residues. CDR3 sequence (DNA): TGTGCCAGCAGTCTGATGACTAGCGGGAGGCTCCGGGGCGGCGAGCAGTACTTC. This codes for CASSLMTSGRLRGGEQYF.

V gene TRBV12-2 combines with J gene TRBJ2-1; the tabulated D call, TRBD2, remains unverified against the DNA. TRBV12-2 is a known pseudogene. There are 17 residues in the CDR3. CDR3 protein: CASRQPSLAGWDNEQFF. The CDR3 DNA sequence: TGTGCAAGTCGCCAACCATCACTAGCGGGATGGGACAATGAGCAGTTCTTC.